These 9 T cell receptor beta chains share one sample of origin, sequenced in a study of T cells in Graves' hyperthyroidism and ophthalmopathy. Amplification yielded TCR beta CDR3 regions, with RNA transcripts as the source. Researchers ran a first-round RT-PCR on the TCR CDR3 using the HTBI primer set. TCRdb processed the multiplex PCR reads anew with MiXCR; each CDR3 protein has one entry. The sample lists more than 500,000 distinct CDR3 sequences; roughly a sixth were seen once. Sequenced material: blood. The source of these receptors is a woman in her thirties with Graves' ophthalmopathy.

The sample holds a few counts of this clonotype. This rearrangement joins TRBV5-1 to TRBJ2-1; TRBD2 aligns across 10 bases. The V gene's germline CDR1 is SGHRS and CDR2 YFSETQ. This CDR3 region has 14 residues. The V and J ends lost 1 base and 9 bases, in that order; junction bases with no gene match: 4. This CDR3 is CASSLHTSGIEQFF. CDR3 bases: TGCGCCAGCAGCTTGCACACTAGCGGGATTGAGCAGTTCTTC.

Ten or more counts support this clonotype. This chain uses TRBV2 with TRBJ1-1; no reliable D call. The V end lost 2 bases, the J end lost 4 bases, and 14 bases lay between the germline ends. The CDR3 has 15 amino acids. The germline V gene has CDR1 SNHLY and CDR2 FYNNEI. The CDR3 DNA reads TGTGCCAGCAGTGAAACTGCGGCCAAGGGCACTGAAGCTTTCTTT. It is translated as CASSETAAKGTEAFF. The entire variable domain, with the rest obtained from reference TRBV2 and TRBJ1-1, is as follows: EPEVTQTPSHQVTQMGQEVILRCVPISNHLYFYWYRQILGQKVEFLVSFYNNEISEKSEIFDDQFSVERPDGSNFTLKIRSTKLEDSAMYFCASSETAAKGTEAFFGQGTRLTVV.

This clonotype was detected a few times. The V gene is TRBV19, the J gene TRBJ1-1; 9 nucleotides agree with TRBD1. The germline V gene encodes CDR1 LNHDA and CDR2 SQIVND (reference sequence). CDR3 length equals 16 residues. Trimming at V came to 7 bases and at J to 4 bases, leaving 13 bases not matched to a gene. The CDR3 nucleotides read TGTGCCAGTAAAGGGACAGGGATAGTAGGTATCACTGAAGCTTTCTTT. Protein sequence: CASKGTGIVGITEAFF.

V gene TRBV7-2 combines with J gene TRBJ2-4; D is uncertain. Trimming took off 2 bases at V and 0 bases at J, with 5 bases between the two ends. This CDR3 has 14 amino acids. Germline CDR1 is SGHTA and CDR2 is FQGNSA. The CDR3 nucleotides are TGTGCCAGCAGCTTATACCTAGCCAAAAACATTCAGTACTTC. Translation: CASSLYLAKNIQYF.

At least ten counts were recorded for this clonotype. The rearrangement links TRBV7-2 to TRBJ1-4; D is undetermined. The CDR3 runs 12 residues. The ends were cut back, 5 bases at V and 4 bases at J, with 5 bases in the middle. The germline V gene encodes CDR1 SGHTA and CDR2 FQGNSA. CDR3 DNA sequence: TGTGCCAGCAGCAGGGTTAATGAAAAACTGTTTTTT. This encodes CASSRVNEKLFF.

The V gene is TRBV7-6, the J gene TRBJ2-1; TRBD2 aligns across 9 bases. The CDR3 runs to 17 residues. The trim removed 5 bases at V and 0 bases at J, leaving 8 bases unmatched. The V gene's germline CDR1 is SGHVS and CDR2 FNYEAQ. The CDR3 spells CASSLGTSLSSYNEQFF. For the CDR3, the DNA is TGTGCCAGCAGCCTAGGGACTAGCCTGAGCTCCTACAATGAGCAGTTCTTC. Supplemented by reference TRBV7-6 and TRBJ2-1, the full variable domain reads GAGVSQSPRYKVTKRGQDVALRCDPISGHVSLYWYRQALGQGPEFLTYFNYEAQQDKSGLPNDRFSAERPEGSISTLTIQRTEQRDSAMYRCASSLGTSLSSYNEQFFGPGTRLTVL.

Many counts were recorded for this clonotype. V usage is TRBV12-3 or TRBV12-4 and J usage is TRBJ2-5; D unresolved. This CDR3 has 14 residues. V lost 6 bases and J lost 5, with 16 bases in between. Written as DNA, the CDR3 is TGTGCCAGCAGCCCCGGAGCAATGAGGGAGACCCAGTACTTC. Protein product: CASSPGAMRETQYF.

This clonotype was detected a few times. The chain uses TRBV7-9 and TRBJ2-3, with no clear D. V was shortened by 3 bases and J by 4 bases, with 11 bases between the two germline ends. Germline V CDR1 and CDR2: SEHNR, FQNEAQ (reference sequence). This CDR3 region has 14 residues. The CDR3 DNA sequence: TGTGCCAGCAGCTTTGAGGAAAGGTCAGATACGCAGTATTTT. Translated: CASSFEERSDTQYF. Full variable domain (rest looked up from reference TRBV7-9 and TRBJ2-3): DTGVSQNPRHKITKRGQNVTFRCDPISEHNRLYWYRQTLGQGPEFLTYFQNEAQLEKSRLLSDRFSAERPKGSFSTLEIQRTEQGDSAMYLCASSFEERSDTQYFGPGTRLTVL.

This chain joins TRBV28 and TRBJ2-2, with TRBD2 matching over 7 bases. V trimming: 5 bases; J trimming: 5 bases; junction bases outside the gene matches: 8. From germline, CDR1 is MDHEN and CDR2 SYDVKM. CDR3 size: 15 residues. The chain's CDR3 is CASSPGGMGTGELFF. DNA of the CDR3: TGTGCCAGCAGTCCCGGGGGGATGGGGACCGGGGAGCTGTTTTTT. Supplemented by reference TRBV28 and TRBJ2-2, the full variable domain reads DVKVTQSSRYLVKRTGEKVFLECVQDMDHENMFWYRQDPGLGLRLIYFSYDVKMKEKGDIPEGYSVSREKKERFSLILESASTNQTSMYLCASSPGGMGTGELFFGEGSRLTVL.